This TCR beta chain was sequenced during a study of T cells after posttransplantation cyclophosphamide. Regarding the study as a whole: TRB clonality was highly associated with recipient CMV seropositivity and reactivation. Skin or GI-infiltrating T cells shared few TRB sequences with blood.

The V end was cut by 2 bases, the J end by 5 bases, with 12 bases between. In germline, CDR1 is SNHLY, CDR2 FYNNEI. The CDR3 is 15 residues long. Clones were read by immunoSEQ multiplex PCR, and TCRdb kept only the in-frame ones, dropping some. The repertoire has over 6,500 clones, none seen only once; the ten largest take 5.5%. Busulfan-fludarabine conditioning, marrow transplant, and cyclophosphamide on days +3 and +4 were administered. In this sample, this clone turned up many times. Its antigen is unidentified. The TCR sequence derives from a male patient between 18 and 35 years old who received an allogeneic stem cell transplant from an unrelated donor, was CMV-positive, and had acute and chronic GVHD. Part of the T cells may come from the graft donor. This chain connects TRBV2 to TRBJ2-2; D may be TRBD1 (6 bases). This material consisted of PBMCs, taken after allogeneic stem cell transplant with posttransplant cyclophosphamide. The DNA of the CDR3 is TGTGCCAGCAGTGAAAGCAGGGGATATACCGGGGAGCTGTTTTTT. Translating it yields CASSESRGYTGELFF.